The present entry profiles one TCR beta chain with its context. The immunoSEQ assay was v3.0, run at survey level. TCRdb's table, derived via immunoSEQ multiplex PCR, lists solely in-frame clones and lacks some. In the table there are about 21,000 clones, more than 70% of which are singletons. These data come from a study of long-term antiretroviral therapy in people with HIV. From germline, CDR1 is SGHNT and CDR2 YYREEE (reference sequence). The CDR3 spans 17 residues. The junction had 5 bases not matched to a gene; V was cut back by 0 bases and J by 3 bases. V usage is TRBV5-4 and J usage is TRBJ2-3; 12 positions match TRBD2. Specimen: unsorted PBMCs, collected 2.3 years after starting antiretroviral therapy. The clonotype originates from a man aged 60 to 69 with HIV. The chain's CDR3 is CASSLGGLAGNTDTQYF. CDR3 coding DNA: TGTGCCAGCAGCTTGGGAGGACTAGCGGGAAATACAGATACGCAGTATTTT.